The 20 T cell receptor beta chains below were found in one sample sequenced in a study of shared clonotypes between healthy human individuals (dated by TCRdb to 2018 to 2021). The receptor library was made with the immunoSEQ multiplex PCR assay. TCRdb provides this immuneACCESS table in a form limited to in-frame rearrangements. Some clones are lacking; in checked studies, under half of them reflect an unresolved V gene, and why the rest are absent is not known. The sample table contains 2 million to 2.5 million clones; only one count was recorded for over 90% of them. Clones ranked in the top ten supply 0.39% of the sample. What was sequenced was naive CD4+ T cells from PBMCs. The meaning of the sample's cell subset or site label: CD45RA+ positively selected. The receptors stem from a man between 18 and 35 years old in good health. Some clones in this sample may be carry-over from other donors' samples.

The chain recombines TRBV21-1 with TRBJ1-3. TRBV21-1 is assigned pseudogene status. This CDR3 is built from 17 residues. The DNA of the CDR3 is TGTGCCAGCAGCAAAGTCCGTGCGAGGGACTCTGGAAACACCATATATTTT. As protein: CASSKVRARDSGNTIYF.

Concerning this clone: At the DNA level, this CDR3 is encoded by other sequences in the same sample as well. V usage is TRBV5-1 and J usage is TRBJ2-7; weak D call: TRBD1 (5 bases). The CDR3 has 13 amino acids. Germline V CDR1 and CDR2: SGHRS, YFSETQ. V shed 4 bases and J shed 4 bases, with 12 bases lying between them. CDR3 amino acids: CASSLIQGYEQYF. The CDR3 DNA sequence: TGCGCCAGCAGCCTAATTCAGGGATACGAGCAGTACTTC.

V is TRBV28 and J is TRBJ1-5, with a possible D match to TRBD1 (5 bases). Trimming pared 6 bases from V and 2 bases from J, leaving 23 bases between. CDR1 and CDR2 from the germline V gene are MDHEN and SYDVKM. The CDR3 covers 18 residues. CDR3 coding DNA: TGTGCCAGCAGCTCGCCAGGGAGGTGGGGCGCGGGCAATCAGCCCCAGCATTTT. Translation: CASSSPGRWGAGNQPQHF.

The chain recombines TRBV7-2 with TRBJ2-5; 7 nucleotides align to TRBD2. Germline V gene data show CDR1 as SGHTA and CDR2 as FQGNSA. The CDR3 sequence is 17 residues long. Trimming cost V 5 bases and J 0 bases; bases outside gene matches: 12. This chain's CDR3 is CASSRPLADLYQETQYF. The CDR3 DNA reads TGTGCCAGCAGCCGACCCCTAGCGGATCTTTACCAAGAGACCCAGTACTTC.

This clone was observed a few times. The chain's CDR3 is CASSYTSGGFVRKLFF. DNA for the CDR3: TGTGCCAGCAGCTACACCTCCGGAGGGTTTGTTCGGAAACTGTTTTTT. The chain is built from TRBV5-4 and TRBJ1-4; no clear D gene. Per the germline V gene, CDR1 is SGHNT and CDR2 is YYREEE (reference sequence). The CDR3 contains 16 residues. V shed 3 bases and J shed 11 bases, with 23 bases lying between them.

The chain couples TRBV7-9 to TRBJ2-7; 11 bases are a match to TRBD1. CDR1 is SEHNR, CDR2 FQNEAQ, per germline (reference sequence). The CDR3 covers 15 residues. The J segment lost 4 bases and the V segment lost 7 bases, leaving 9 bases of the junction unmatched. This CDR3 reads CASKKGQGVGYEQYF. The DNA for the CDR3 is TGTGCCAGCAAGAAGGGACAGGGGGTGGGATACGAGCAGTACTTC.

A single count supports this clone. This chain joins TRBV28 and TRBJ2-7; 10 nucleotides match TRBD2. The CDR3 has 14 residues. Germline V gene lookup returns CDR1 MDHEN and CDR2 SYDVKM. V lost 10 bases and J lost 7; bases outside the gene matches: 13. The CDR3 nucleotides read TGTGCCACCAAGGGAGCGGGAGGGCCCGGGGAGCAGTACTTC. This sequence encodes CATKGAGGPGEQYF.

Of note for this clone: Other DNA variants within this sample encode the same CDR3. The chain recombines TRBV5-1 with TRBJ1-3; D is unclear. The CDR3 length is 13 residues. The germline V gene has CDR1 SGHRS and CDR2 YFSETQ. Trimming removed 0 bases at V and 3 bases at J, with 4 bases between. The CDR3 protein is CASSLDVGNTIYF. In DNA form, the CDR3 reads TGCGCCAGCAGCTTGGACGTTGGAAACACCATATATTTT.

The gene calls are TRBV19 and TRBJ2-3; 9 bases align to TRBD2. CDR1 and CDR2 from the germline V gene are LNHDA and SQIVND (reference sequence). Losses at the gene ends were 0 bases for V and 4 bases for J; bases not matched to a gene: 5. This CDR3 is 16 amino acids long. The CDR3 DNA is TGTGCCAGTAGTATAGATCTAGCGGGAAGGGCAGATACGCAGTATTTT. It yields the protein CASSIDLAGRADTQYF.

CDR3 in amino acids: CSAEEGLAGGLQFF. Here the CDR3 DNA reads TGCAGCGCCGAGGAAGGACTAGCGGGAGGCTTGCAGTTCTTC. The V and J genes are TRBV29-1 and TRBJ2-1; TRBD2 agrees at 14 bases. The germline CDR1 and CDR2 sequences are SQVTM and ANQGSEA. V gave up 7 bases and J gave up 12 bases; unmatched junction bases: 11. The CDR3 is 14 residues long.

The chain uses TRBV7-9 and TRBJ2-7, with TRBD1 identical over 8 bases. The V gene end was trimmed by 6 bases and the J gene end by 0 bases; junction bases not matched to a gene: 13. The CDR3 extends over 17 amino acids. Germline CDR1 reads SEHNR; CDR2 reads FQNEAQ (reference sequence). The CDR3 reads CASRLTKDRDTSYEQYF. In DNA form, the CDR3 reads TGTGCCAGCAGACTTACCAAGGACAGGGACACCTCCTACGAGCAGTACTTC. Using reference TRBV7-9 and TRBJ2-7 for the parts outside the CDR3, the full variable domain is DTGVSQNPRHKITKRGQNVTFRCDPISEHNRLYWYRQTLGQGPEFLTYFQNEAQLEKSRLLSDRFSAERPKGSFSTLEIQRTEQGDSAMYLCASRLTKDRDTSYEQYFGPGTRLTVT.

The chain uses TRBV9 and TRBJ1-4; 7 bases map to TRBD1. The CDR3 spans 17 residues. V lost 4 bases and J lost 5; bases outside the gene matches: 14. The germline gives CDR1 SGDLS, CDR2 YYNGEE. CDR3 sequence reads: CASSPGGGTIPNEKLFF. CDR3 DNA: TGTGCCAGCAGCCCAGGGGGGGGGACTATCCCCAATGAAAAACTGTTTTTT. The whole variable domain, filled in from reference TRBV9 and TRBJ1-4, reads DSGVTQTPKHLITATGQRVTLRCSPRSGDLSVYWYQQSLDQGLQFLIQYYNGEERAKGNILERFSAQQFPDLHSELNLSSLELGDSALYFCASSPGGGTIPNEKLFFGSGTQLSVL.

This chain links TRBV5-1 with TRBJ1-1; 8 bases map to TRBD1. The CDR3 has 14 residues. Trimming cost V 4 bases and J 4 bases; bases outside gene matches: 6. Germline V gene lookup returns CDR1 SGHRS and CDR2 YFSETQ. The DNA for the CDR3 is TGCGCCAGCAGCCCTATAACAGGGGGCACTGAAGCTTTCTTT. The encoded protein is CASSPITGGTEAFF.

The chain links TRBV9 to TRBJ2-7; TRBD1 agrees at 8 bases. CDR3 size: 14 residues. J gave up 0 bases and V 4 bases, and 3 bases lay outside the gene matches. The germline gives CDR1 SGDLS, CDR2 YYNGEE. DNA of the CDR3: TGTGCCAGCAGCCCGACAGGGGACTCCTACGAGCAGTACTTC. This sequence encodes CASSPTGDSYEQYF.

The J gene is TRBJ2-5, the V gene TRBV7-9, with 10 bases identical to TRBD1. This CDR3 has 15 amino acids. CDR1 and CDR2 from the germline V gene are SEHNR and FQNEAQ (reference sequence). Trimming cost V 4 bases and J 5 bases; bases outside gene matches: 7. CDR3 sequence: CASSYGDRGGETQYF. CDR3 sequence (DNA): TGTGCCAGCAGCTACGGGGACAGGGGTGGGGAGACCCAGTACTTC.

The genes are TRBV7-9 and TRBJ2-3; 9 nucleotides agree with TRBD2. Looked up from germline, CDR1 is SEHNR and CDR2 is FQNEAQ (reference sequence). The V segment lost 8 bases and the J segment 4 bases; nucleotides outside the gene matches: 4. The CDR3 totals 13 residues. In DNA, the CDR3 is TGTGCCAGCGGGACTAGCTGGGCAGATACGCAGTATTTT. It encodes CASGTSWADTQYF.

The rearrangement joins TRBV7-2 to TRBJ1-2, with D possibly being TRBD1 (6 bases). From germline, CDR1 is SGHTA and CDR2 FQGNSA. Trimming shortened V by 8 bases and J by 7 bases, and 20 bases separated the two germline ends. The CDR3 is made up of 14 amino acids. The CDR3 bases are TGTGCCAGCGAAAAGCCGGGGGGCGCGCGTGGCTACACCTTC. Its translation: CASEKPGGARGYTF.

The V and J genes are TRBV7-6 and TRBJ2-7; D call uncertain. V was pared by 2 bases and J by 2 bases, with 13 bases between. The CDR3 has 15 residues. CDR1 and CDR2 (germline): SGHVS, FNYEAQ. CDR3 sequence (DNA): TGTGCCAGCAGCTTATCCCCCGTCGGTACCTACGAGCAGTACTTC. This gives the protein CASSLSPVGTYEQYF.

This chain links TRBV6-5 with TRBJ2-3, with TRBD2 identical over 7 bases. The CDR3 length is 15 residues. The junction had 4 bases not matched to a gene; V was cut back by 2 bases and J by 2 bases. Germline V lookup: CDR1 MNHEY, CDR2 SVGAGI. As DNA, the CDR3 is TGTGCCAGCAGTTACAGCGGGACTATCACAGATACGCAGTATTTT. Translated, it gives CASSYSGTITDTQYF.

This rearrangement joins TRBV5-1 to TRBJ2-5, with a tentative D call TRBD2 (7 bases). The CDR3 is 14 residues long. In germline, CDR1 is SGHRS, CDR2 YFSETQ. V was shortened by 2 bases and J by 4 bases, with 12 bases between the two germline ends. CDR3 nucleotide sequence: TGCGCCAGCAGCTTCGGGGGGCGCGTAGAGACCCAGTACTTC. This translates into CASSFGGRVETQYF.